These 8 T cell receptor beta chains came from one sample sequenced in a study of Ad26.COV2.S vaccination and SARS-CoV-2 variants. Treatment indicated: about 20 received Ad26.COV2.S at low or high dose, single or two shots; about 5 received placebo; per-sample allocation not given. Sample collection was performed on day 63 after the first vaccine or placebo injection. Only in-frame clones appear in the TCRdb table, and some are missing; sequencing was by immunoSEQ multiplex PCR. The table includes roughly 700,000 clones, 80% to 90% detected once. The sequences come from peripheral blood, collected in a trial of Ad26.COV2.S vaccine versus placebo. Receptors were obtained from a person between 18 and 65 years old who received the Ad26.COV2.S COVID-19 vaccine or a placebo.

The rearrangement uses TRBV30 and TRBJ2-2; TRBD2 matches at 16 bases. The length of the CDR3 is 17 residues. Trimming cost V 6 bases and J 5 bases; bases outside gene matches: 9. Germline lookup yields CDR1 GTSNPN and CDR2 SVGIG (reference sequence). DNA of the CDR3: TGTGCCTGCCGACCCGGGACTAGCGGGAGGGTGACCGGGGAGCTGTTTTTT. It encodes CACRPGTSGRVTGELFF.

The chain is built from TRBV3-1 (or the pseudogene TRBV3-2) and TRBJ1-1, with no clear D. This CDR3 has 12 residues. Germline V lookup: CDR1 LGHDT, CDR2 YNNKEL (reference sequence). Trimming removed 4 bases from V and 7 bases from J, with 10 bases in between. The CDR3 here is CASSLRAGEAFF. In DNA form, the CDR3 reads TGTGCCAGCAGCCTTAGGGCTGGTGAAGCTTTCTTT.

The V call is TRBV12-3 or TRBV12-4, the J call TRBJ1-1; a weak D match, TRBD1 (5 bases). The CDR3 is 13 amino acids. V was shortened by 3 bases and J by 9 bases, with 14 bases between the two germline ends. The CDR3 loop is CASSFVGAAKAFF. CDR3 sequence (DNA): TGTGCCAGCAGTTTCGTAGGGGCAGCAAAAGCTTTCTTT.

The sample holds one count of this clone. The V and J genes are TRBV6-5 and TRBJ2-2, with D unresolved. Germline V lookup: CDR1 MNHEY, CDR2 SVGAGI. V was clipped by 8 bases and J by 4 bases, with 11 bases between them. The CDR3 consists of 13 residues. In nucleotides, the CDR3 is TGTGCCAGCGCCCGAGTGGGCACCGGGGAGCTGTTTTTT. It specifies CASARVGTGELFF.

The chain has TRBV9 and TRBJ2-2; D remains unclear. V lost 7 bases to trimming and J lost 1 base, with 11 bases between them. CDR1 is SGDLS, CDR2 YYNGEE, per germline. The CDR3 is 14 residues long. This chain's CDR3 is CASAWQENTGELFF. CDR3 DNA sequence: TGTGCCAGCGCCTGGCAGGAGAACACCGGGGAGCTGTTTTTT.

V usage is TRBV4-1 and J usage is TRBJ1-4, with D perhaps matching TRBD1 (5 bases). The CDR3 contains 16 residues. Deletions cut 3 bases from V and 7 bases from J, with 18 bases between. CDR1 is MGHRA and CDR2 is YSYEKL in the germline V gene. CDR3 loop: CASSHSGGLEFEKLFF. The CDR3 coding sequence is TGCGCCAGCAGCCACAGCGGGGGACTAGAATTTGAAAAACTGTTTTTT.

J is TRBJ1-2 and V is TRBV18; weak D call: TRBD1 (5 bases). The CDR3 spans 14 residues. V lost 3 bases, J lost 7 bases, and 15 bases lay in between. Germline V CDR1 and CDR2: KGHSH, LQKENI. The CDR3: CASSPDRSVVGYTF. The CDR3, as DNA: TGTGCCAGCTCACCCGACAGAAGTGTTGTTGGCTACACCTTC. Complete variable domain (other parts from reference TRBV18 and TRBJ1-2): NAGVMQNPRHLVRRRGQEARLRCSPMKGHSHVYWYRQLPEEGLKFMVYLQKENIIDESGMPKERFSAEFPKEGPSILRIQQVVRGDSAAYFCASSPDRSVVGYTFGSGTRLTVV.

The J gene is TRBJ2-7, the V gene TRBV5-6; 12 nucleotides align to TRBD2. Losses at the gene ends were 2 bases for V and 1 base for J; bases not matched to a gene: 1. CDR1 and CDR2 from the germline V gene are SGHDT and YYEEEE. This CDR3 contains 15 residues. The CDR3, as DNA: TGTGCCAGCAGCTTTGGACTAGCGGGGTCCTACGAGCAGTACTTC. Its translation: CASSFGLAGSYEQYF.